Listed here are 3 T cell receptor beta chains from one sample, sequenced in a study of T cell changes during pregnancy in multiple sclerosis. TCRdb's copy holds only in-frame clones and misses some; the assay was immunoSEQ multiplex PCR. The sample holds roughly 50,000 clones; around 87% are singletons and the top ten take 6.5% to 9.5%. The sequences come from CD8+ T cells from peripheral blood mononuclear cells, collected in the second trimester of pregnancy. The receptors here all came from a female donor with multiple sclerosis, enrolled in a pregnancy study.

The chain carries TRBV9 and TRBJ2-2, with unresolved D. Looked up from germline, CDR1 is SGDLS and CDR2 is YYNGEE. V lost 4 bases and J lost 2, with 6 bases in between. This CDR3 spans 13 amino acids. CDR3: CASSPPNTGELFF. The CDR3 nucleotides read TGTGCCAGCAGCCCCCCTAACACCGGGGAGCTGTTTTTT.

This chain connects TRBV29-1 to TRBJ2-5; TRBD2 matches at 8 bases. CDR1 is SQVTM and CDR2 is ANQGSEA in the germline V gene. This CDR3 is 15 amino acids long. V was pared by 0 bases and J by 2 bases, with 5 bases of the junction left unmatched. This chain's CDR3 is CSVEETAGGQETQYF. The CDR3 DNA follows: TGCAGCGTTGAAGAAACCGCGGGGGGTCAAGAGACCCAGTACTTC.

This chain joins TRBV5-8 and TRBJ1-5; the match to TRBD1 covers 7 bases. Germline V gene data show CDR1 as SGHTS and CDR2 as YDEGEE. Unmatched junction bases numbered 7, after V lost 4 bases and J lost 6 bases. CDR3 length equals 14 residues. The CDR3 DNA is TGTGCCAGCAGCGTGACAGGGTCGCGTCAGCCCCAGCATTTT. Protein product: CASSVTGSRQPQHF.